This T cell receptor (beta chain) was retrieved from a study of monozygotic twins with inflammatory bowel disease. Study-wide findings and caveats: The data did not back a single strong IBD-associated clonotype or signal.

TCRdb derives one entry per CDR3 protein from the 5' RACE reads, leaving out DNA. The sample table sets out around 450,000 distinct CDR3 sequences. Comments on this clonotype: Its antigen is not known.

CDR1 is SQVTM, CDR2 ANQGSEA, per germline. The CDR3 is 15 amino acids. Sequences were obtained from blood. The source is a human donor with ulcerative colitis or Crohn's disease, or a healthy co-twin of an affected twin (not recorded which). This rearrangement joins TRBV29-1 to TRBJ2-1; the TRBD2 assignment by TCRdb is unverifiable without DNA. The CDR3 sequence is CSVDRTSGGYNEQFF.